This T cell receptor (beta chain) was profiled in a study of tumor and adjacent non-tumor tissue in lung cancer. The wider study: Each sample yielded some 4 million productive TCRbeta reads on average.

TCRbeta libraries were built with three rounds of nested PCR, modified from ARM-PCR. TCRdb processed the multiplex PCR reads anew with MiXCR; each CDR3 protein has one entry. Among some 84,000 distinct CDR3 sequences listed, roughly 62% were seen once. The CDR3 is made up of 11 amino acids. Per germline, CDR1 SGHAT and CDR2 FQNNGV. The template was RNA from unsorted bulk tissue. Chemotherapy-naive patients with new lung cancer underwent thoracic surgery in China, August–late 2014. As for this clonotype: The junction departs from the called germline gene at one end, perhaps through a read error.

This receptor was taken from a man in his 70s with non-small cell lung cancer. The chain employs TRBV11-2 and TRBJ2-7, with D possibly being TRBD1 or TRBD2 (5 bases each). Source material: lung tumor tissue. Here the CDR3 reads CVSSLGTEHYF. CDR3 nucleotide sequence: TGTGTCAGCAGCTTGGGGACCGAGCACTACTTC.